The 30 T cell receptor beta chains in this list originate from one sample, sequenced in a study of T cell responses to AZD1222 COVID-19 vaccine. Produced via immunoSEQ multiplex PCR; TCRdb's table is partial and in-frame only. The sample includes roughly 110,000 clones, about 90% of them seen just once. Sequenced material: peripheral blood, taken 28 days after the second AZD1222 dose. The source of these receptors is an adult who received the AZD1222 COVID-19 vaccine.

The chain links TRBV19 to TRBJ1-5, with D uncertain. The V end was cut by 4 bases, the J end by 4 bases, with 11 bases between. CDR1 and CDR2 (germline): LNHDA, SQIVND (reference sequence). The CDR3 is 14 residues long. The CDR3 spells CASSKQTENQPQHF. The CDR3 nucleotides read TGTGCCAGTAGTAAGCAAACAGAGAATCAGCCCCAGCATTTT.

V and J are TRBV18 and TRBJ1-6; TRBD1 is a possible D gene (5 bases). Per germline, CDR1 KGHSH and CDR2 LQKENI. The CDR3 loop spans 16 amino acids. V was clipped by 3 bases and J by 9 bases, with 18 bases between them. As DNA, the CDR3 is TGTGCCAGCTCACCCGATGCGGGGCTGATCGGTTCACCCCTCCACTTT. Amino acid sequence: CASSPDAGLIGSPLHF.

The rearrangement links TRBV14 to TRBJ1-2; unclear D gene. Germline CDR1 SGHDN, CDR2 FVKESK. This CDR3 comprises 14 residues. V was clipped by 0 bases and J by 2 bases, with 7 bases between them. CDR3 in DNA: TGTGCCAGCAGCCAAGATCGGCGGAACTATGGCTACACCTTC. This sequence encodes CASSQDRRNYGYTF.

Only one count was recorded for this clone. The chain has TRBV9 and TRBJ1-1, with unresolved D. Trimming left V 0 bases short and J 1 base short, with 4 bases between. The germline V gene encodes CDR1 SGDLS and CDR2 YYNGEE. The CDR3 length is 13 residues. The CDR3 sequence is CASSVVTNTEAFF. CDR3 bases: TGTGCCAGCAGCGTAGTCACGAACACTGAAGCTTTCTTT. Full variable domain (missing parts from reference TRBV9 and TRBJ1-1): DSGVTQTPKHLITATGQRVTLRCSPRSGDLSVYWYQQSLDQGLQFLIQYYNGEERAKGNILERFSAQQFPDLHSELNLSSLELGDSALYFCASSVVTNTEAFFGQGTRLTVV.

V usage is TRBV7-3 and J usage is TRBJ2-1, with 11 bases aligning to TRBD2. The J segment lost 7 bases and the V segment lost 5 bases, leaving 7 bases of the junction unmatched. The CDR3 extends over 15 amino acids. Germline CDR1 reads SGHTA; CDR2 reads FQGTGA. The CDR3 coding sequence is TGTGCCAGCAGCACAGGACTAGCGGGCGAGAATGAGCAGTTCTTC. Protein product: CASSTGLAGENEQFF. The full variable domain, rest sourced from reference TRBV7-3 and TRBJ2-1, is GAGVSQTPSNKVTEKGKYVELRCDPISGHTALYWYRQSLGQGPEFLIYFQGTGAADDSGLPNDRFFAVRPEGSVSTLKIQRTERGDSAVYLCASSTGLAGENEQFFGPGTRLTVL.

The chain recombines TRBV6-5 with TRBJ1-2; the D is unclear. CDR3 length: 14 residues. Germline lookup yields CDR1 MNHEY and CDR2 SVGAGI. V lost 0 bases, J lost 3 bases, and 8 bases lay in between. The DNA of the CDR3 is TGTGCCAGCAGTTACTCGATTCTGGACTATGGCTACACCTTC. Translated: CASSYSILDYGYTF.

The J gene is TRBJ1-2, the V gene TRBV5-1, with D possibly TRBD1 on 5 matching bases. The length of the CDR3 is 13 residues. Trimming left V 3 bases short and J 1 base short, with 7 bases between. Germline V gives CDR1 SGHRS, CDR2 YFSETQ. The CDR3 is CASSSRDNYGYTF. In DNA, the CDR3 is TGCGCCAGCAGCTCCAGGGATAACTATGGCTACACCTTC.

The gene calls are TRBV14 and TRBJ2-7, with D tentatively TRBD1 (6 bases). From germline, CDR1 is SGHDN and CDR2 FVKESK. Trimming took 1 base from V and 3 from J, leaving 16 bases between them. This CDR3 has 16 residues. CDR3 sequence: CASSQGGRTDDYEQYF. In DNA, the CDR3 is TGTGCCAGCAGCCAAGGGGGCAGGACAGATGACTACGAGCAGTACTTC. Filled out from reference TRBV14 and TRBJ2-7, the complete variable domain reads EAGVTQFPSHSVIEKGQTVTLRCDPISGHDNLYWYRRVMGKEIKFLLHFVKESKQDESGMPNNRFLAERTGGTYSTLKVQPAELEDSGVYFCASSQGGRTDDYEQYFGPGTRLTVT.

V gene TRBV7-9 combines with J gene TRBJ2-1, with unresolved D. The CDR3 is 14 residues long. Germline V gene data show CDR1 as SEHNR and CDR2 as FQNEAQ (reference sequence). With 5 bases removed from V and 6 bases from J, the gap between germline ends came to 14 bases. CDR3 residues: CASSGEAHPNEQFF. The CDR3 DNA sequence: TGTGCCAGCAGCGGAGAAGCCCACCCCAATGAGCAGTTCTTC. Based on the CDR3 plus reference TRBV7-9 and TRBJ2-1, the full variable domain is DTGVSQNPRHKITKRGQNVTFRCDPISEHNRLYWYRQTLGQGPEFLTYFQNEAQLEKSRLLSDRFSAERPKGSFSTLEIQRTEQGDSAMYLCASSGEAHPNEQFFGPGTRLTVL.

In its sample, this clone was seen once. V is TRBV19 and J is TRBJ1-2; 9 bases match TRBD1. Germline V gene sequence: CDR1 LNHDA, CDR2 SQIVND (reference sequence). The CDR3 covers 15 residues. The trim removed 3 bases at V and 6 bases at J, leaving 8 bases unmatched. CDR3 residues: CASSMTGGRGDGYTF. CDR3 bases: TGTGCCAGTAGTATGACAGGGGGAAGAGGCGATGGCTACACCTTC.

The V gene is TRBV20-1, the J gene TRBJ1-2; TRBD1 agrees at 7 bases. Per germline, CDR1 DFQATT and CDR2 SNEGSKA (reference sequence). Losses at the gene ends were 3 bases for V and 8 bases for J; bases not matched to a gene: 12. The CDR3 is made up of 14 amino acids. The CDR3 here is CSASVRGPRWGYTF. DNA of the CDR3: TGCAGTGCTAGTGTAAGGGGGCCCAGGTGGGGCTACACCTTC.

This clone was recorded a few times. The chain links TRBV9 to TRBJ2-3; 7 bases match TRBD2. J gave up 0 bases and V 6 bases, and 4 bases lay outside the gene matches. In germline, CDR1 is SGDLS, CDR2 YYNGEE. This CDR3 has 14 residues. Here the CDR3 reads CASNSGESTDTQYF. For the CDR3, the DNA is TGTGCCAGCAACAGCGGGGAGAGCACAGATACGCAGTATTTT.

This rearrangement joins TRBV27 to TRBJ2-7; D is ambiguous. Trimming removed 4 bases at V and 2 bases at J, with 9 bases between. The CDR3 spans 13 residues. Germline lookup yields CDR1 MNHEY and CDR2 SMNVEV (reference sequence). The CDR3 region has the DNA TGTGCCAGCAGTTACCAGTTACCCTACGAGCAGTACTTC. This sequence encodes CASSYQLPYEQYF.

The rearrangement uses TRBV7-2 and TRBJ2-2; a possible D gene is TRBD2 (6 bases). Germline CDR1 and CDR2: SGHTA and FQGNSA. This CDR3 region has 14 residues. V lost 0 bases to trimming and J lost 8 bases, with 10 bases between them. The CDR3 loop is CASSLAPLAGELFF. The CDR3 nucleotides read TGTGCCAGCAGCTTAGCCCCGCTAGCGGGGGAGCTGTTTTTT.

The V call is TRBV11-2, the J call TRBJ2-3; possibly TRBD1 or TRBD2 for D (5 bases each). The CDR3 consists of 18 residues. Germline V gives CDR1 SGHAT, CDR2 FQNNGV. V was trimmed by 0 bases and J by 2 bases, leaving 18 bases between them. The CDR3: CASSLEPPGPTFTDTQYF. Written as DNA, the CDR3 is TGTGCCAGCAGCTTAGAGCCCCCGGGACCGACATTCACAGATACGCAGTATTTT.

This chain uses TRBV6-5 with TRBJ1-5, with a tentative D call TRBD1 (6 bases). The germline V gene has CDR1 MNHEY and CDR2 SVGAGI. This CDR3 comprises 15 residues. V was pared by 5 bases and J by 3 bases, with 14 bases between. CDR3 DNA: TGTGCCAGCAGTCAGGGGACGGGGCCCAATCAGCCCCAGCATTTT. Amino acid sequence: CASSQGTGPNQPQHF.

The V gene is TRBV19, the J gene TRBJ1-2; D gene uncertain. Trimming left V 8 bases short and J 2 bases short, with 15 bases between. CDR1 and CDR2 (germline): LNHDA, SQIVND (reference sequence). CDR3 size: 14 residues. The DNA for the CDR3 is TGTGCCAGTTGGGGTCCTCGAACAAACTATGGCTACACCTTC. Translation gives CASWGPRTNYGYTF.

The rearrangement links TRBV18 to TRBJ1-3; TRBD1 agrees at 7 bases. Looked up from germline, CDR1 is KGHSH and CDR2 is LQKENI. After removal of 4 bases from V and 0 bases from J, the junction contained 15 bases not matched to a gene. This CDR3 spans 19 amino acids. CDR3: CASSQLGQFISSSGNTIYF. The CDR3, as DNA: TGTGCCAGCTCACAGTTGGGACAGTTCATTTCGAGCTCTGGAAACACCATATATTTT.

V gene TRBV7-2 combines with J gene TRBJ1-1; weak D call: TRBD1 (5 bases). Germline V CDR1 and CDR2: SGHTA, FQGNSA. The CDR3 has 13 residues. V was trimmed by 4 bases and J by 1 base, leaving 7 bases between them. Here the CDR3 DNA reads TGTGCCAGCAGCTCAGGGCAGAACACTGAAGCTTTCTTT. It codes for CASSSGQNTEAFF.

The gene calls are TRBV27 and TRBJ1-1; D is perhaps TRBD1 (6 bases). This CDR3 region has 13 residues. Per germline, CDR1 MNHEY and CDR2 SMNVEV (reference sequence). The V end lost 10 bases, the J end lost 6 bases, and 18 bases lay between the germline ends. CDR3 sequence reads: CATGGGRVSEAFF. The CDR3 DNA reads TGTGCCACCGGGGGGGGGCGAGTTTCTGAAGCTTTCTTT.

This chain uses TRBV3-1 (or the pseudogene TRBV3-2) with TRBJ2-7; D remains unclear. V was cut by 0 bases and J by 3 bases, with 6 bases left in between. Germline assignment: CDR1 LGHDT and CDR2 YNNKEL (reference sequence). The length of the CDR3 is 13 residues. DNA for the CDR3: TGTGCCAGCAGCCAAGAAACGCTCTACGAGCAGTACTTC. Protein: CASSQETLYEQYF.

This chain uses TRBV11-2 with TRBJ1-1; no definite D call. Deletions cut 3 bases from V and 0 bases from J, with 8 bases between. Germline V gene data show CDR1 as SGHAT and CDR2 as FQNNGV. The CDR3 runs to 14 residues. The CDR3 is CASSLSQMNTEAFF. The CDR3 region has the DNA TGTGCCAGCAGCTTGTCGCAGATGAACACTGAAGCTTTCTTT.

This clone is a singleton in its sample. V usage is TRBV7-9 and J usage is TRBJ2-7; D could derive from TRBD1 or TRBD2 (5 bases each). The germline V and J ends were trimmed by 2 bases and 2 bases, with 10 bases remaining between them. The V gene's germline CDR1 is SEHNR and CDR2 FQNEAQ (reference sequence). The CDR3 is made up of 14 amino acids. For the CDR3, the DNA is TGTGCCAGCAGCTTAACCGGGGCCCCCTACGAGCAGTACTTC. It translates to CASSLTGAPYEQYF.

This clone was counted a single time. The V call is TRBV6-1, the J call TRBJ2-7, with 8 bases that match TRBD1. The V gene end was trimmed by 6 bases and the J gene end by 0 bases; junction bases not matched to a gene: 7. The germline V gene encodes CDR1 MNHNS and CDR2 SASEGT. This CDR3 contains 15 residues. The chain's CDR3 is CASRGGQGGSYEQYF. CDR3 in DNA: TGTGCCAGCAGGGGAGGACAGGGAGGCTCCTACGAGCAGTACTTC.

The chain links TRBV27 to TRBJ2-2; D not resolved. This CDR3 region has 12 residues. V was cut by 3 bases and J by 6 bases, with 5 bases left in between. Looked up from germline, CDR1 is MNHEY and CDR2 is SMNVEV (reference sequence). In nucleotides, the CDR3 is TGTGCCAGCAGTTTTTACCCCGGGGAGCTGTTTTTT. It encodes CASSFYPGELFF.

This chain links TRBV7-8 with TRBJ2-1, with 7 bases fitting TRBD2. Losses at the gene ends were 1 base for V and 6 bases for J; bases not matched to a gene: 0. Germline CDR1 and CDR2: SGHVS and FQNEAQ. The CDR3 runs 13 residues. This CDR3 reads CASSLGLANEQFF. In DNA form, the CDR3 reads TGTGCCAGCAGCTTAGGACTAGCCAATGAGCAGTTCTTC.

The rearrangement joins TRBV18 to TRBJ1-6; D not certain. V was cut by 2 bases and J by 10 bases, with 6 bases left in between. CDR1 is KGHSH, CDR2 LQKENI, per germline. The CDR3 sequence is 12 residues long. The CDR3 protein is CASSPDGSPLHF. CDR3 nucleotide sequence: TGTGCCAGCTCACCAGACGGCTCACCCCTCCACTTT.

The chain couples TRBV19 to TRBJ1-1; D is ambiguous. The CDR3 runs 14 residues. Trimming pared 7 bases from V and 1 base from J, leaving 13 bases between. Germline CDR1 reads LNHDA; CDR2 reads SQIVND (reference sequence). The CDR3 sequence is CASKVGHENTEAFF. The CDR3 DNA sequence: TGTGCCAGTAAAGTAGGGCACGAGAACACTGAAGCTTTCTTT.

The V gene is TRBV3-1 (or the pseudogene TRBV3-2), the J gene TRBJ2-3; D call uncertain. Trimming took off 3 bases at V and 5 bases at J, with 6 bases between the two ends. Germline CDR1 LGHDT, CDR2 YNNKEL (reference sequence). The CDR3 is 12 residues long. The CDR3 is CASSQGGDTQYF. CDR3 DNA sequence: TGTGCCAGCAGCCAGGGCGGAGATACGCAGTATTTT.

For the CDR3, the DNA is TGTGCCAGCAGCTTAGCGGTGGAGGCAGCGAATTCACCCCTCCACTTT. This translates into CASSLAVEAANSPLHF. The rearrangement uses TRBV7-6 and TRBJ1-6, with D unresolved. V was clipped by 0 bases and J by 7 bases, with 13 bases between them. The CDR3 has 16 residues. Germline V gene data show CDR1 as SGHVS and CDR2 as FNYEAQ.